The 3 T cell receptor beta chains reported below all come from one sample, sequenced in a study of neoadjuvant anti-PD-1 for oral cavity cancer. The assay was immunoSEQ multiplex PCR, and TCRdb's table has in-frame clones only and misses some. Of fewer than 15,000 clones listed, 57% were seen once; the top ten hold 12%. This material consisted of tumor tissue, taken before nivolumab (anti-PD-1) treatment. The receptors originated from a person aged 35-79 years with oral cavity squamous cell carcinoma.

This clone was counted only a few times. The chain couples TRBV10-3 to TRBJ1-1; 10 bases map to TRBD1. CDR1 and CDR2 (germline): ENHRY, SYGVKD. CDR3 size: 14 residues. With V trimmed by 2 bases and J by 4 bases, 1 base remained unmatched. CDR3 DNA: TGTGCCATCAGTGAGGGGACAGGGGTCACTGAAGCTTTCTTT. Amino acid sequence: CAISEGTGVTEAFF.

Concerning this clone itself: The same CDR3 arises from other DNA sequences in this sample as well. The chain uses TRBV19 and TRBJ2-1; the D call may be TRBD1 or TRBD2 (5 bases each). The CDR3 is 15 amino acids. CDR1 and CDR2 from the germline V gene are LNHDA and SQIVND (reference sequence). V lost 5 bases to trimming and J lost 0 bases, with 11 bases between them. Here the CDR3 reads CASSLPGSSYNEQFF. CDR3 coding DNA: TGTGCCAGTAGTTTACCAGGGAGCTCCTACAATGAGCAGTTCTTC. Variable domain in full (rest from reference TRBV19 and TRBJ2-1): DGGITQSPKYLFRKEGQNVTLSCEQNLNHDAMYWYRQDPGQGLRLIYYSQIVNDFQKGDIAEGYSVSREKKESFPLTVTSAQKNPTAFYLCASSLPGSSYNEQFFGPGTRLTVL.

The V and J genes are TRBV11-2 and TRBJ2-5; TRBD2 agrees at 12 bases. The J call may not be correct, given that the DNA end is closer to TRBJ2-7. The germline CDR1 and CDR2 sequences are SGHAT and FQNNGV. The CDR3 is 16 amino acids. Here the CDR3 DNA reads TGTGCCAGCAGCTTTTCACTAGCGGGGGGCTCCTACGAGCAGTACTTC. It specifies CASSFSLAGGSYEQYF.